This TCR beta chain was recovered during a study of T cells of healthy individuals. This clonotype showed up many times. In TCRdb, the 5' RACE reads were re-called with MiXCR into one record per CDR3 protein. The sample includes some 82,000 distinct CDR3 sequences, roughly 5% seen only once; the top ten take around 8%. CDR3 length: 14 amino acids. Trimming took 1 base from V and 3 from J, leaving 9 bases between them. Germline CDR1 and CDR2: MGHRA and YSYEKL. The chain links TRBV4-1 to TRBJ1-1; D not certain. This receptor was obtained from a female donor in good health. The CDR3 sequence is CASSQVGLYTEAFF. In nucleotides, the CDR3 is TGCGCCAGCAGCCAAGTTGGACTTTACACTGAAGCTTTCTTT.